This T cell receptor (beta chain) derives from a study of response to subunit inactivated influenza vaccine. Via MiXCR, TCRdb re-called the RT-PCR reads, giving one row per CDR3 protein. This sample has 600,000 to 850,000 distinct CDR3 sequences; 12% to 15% occur once, and the top ten carry 7.6%. This clonotype has only a few counts. Material: PBMCs from blood, obtained less than 15 days before vaccination. This TCR came from a man over 45 who received an inactivated influenza vaccine.

The chain's CDR3 is CSASRSSAEQYF. CDR3 coding DNA: TGCAGTGCTAGCCGCTCCTCCGCCGAGCAGTACTTC. The chain recombines TRBV20-1 with TRBJ2-7; D gene uncertain. CDR3 length: 12 amino acids. Trimming took 3 bases from V and 6 from J, leaving 12 bases between them. Per germline, CDR1 DFQATT and CDR2 SNEGSKA (reference sequence).